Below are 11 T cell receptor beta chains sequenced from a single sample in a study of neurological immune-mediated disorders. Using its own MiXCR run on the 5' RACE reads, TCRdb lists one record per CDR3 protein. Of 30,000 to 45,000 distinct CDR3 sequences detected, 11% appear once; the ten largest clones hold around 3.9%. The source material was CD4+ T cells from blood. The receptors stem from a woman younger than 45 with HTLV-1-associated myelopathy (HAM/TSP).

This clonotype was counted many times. CDR3 coding DNA: TGTGCCAGCAGCGTACAGGGGAACACTGAAGCTTTCTTT. Protein sequence: CASSVQGNTEAFF. The chain employs TRBV2 and TRBJ1-1; a weak D match, TRBD1 (6 bases). CDR1 is SNHLY and CDR2 is FYNNEI in the germline V gene. V gave up 6 bases and J gave up 1 base, with 9 bases separating them. CDR3 length equals 13 residues.

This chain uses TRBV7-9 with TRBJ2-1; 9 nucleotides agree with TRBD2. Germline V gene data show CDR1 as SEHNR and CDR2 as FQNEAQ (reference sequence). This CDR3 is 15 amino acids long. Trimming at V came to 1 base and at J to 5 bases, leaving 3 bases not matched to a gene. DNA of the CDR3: TGTGCCAGCAGCTTAGAGGGACTAGCTAACAATGAGCAGTTCTTC. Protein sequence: CASSLEGLANNEQFF.

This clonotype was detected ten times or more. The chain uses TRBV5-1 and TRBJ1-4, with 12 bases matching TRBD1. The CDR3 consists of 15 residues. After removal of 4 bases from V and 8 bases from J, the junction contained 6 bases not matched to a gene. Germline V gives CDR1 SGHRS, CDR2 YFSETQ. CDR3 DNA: TGCGCCAGCAGCCCCCGGGACAGGGGGCGAGAAAAACTGTTTTTT. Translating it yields CASSPRDRGREKLFF.

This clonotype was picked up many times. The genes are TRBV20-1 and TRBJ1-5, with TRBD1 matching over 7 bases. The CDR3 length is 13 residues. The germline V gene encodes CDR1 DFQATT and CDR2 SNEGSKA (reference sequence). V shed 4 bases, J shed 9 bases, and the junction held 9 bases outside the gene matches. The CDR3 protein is CSATRQGGLPQHF. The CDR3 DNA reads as TGCAGTGCTACCCGACAGGGCGGCTTGCCCCAGCATTTT.

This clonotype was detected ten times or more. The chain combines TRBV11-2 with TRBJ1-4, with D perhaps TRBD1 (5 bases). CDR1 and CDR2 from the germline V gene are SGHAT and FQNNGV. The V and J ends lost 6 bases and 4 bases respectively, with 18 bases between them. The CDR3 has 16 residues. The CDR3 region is CASSFATGQVNEKLFF. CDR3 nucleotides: TGTGCCAGCAGTTTCGCCACGGGGCAAGTTAATGAAAAACTGTTTTTT.

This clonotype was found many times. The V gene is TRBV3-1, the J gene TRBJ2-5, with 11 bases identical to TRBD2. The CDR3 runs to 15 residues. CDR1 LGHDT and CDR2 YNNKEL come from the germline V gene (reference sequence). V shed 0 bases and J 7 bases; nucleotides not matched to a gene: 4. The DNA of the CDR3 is TGTGCCAGCAGCCAAGATGTGACTAGCGGGGCGACCCAGTACTTC. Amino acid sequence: CASSQDVTSGATQYF.

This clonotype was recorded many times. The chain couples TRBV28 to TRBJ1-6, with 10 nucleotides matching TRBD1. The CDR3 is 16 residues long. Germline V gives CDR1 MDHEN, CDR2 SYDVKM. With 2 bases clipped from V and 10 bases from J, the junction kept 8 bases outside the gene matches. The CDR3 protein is CASSLLPGTGDSPLHF. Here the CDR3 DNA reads TGTGCCAGCAGTTTACTCCCGGGGACAGGGGACTCACCCCTCCACTTT.

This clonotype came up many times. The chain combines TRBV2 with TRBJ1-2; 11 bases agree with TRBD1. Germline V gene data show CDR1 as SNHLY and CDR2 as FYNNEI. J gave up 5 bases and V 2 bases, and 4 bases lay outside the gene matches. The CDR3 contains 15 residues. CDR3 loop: CASSETGQGVYGYTF. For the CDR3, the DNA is TGTGCCAGCAGTGAAACGGGACAGGGGGTATATGGCTACACCTTC. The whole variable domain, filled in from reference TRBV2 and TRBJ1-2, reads EPEVTQTPSHQVTQMGQEVILRCVPISNHLYFYWYRQILGQKVEFLVSFYNNEISEKSEIFDDQFSVERPDGSNFTLKIRSTKLEDSAMYFCASSETGQGVYGYTFGSGTRLTVV.

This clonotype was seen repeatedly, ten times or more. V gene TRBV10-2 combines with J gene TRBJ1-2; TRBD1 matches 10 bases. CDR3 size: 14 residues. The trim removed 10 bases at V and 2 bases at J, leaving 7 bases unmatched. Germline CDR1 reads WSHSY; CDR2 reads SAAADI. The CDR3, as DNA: TGCGCCACCCTGACAGGGGGCACGAACTATGGCTACACCTTC. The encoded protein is CATLTGGTNYGYTF.

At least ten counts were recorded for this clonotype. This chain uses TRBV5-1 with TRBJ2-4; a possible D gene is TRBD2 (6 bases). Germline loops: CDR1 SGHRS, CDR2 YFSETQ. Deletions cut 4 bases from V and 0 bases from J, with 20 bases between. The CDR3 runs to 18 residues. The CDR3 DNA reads TGCGCCAGCAGCACGGTCGGGGGTGTGGGGGAAGCCAAAAACATTCAGTACTTC. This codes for CASSTVGGVGEAKNIQYF.

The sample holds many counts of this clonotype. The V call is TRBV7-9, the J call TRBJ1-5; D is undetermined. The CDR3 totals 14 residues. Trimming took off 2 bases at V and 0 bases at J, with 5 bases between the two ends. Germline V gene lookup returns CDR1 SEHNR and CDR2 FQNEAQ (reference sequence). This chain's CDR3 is CASSLPNSNQPQHF. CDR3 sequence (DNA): TGTGCCAGCAGCTTACCCAATAGCAATCAGCCCCAGCATTTT.